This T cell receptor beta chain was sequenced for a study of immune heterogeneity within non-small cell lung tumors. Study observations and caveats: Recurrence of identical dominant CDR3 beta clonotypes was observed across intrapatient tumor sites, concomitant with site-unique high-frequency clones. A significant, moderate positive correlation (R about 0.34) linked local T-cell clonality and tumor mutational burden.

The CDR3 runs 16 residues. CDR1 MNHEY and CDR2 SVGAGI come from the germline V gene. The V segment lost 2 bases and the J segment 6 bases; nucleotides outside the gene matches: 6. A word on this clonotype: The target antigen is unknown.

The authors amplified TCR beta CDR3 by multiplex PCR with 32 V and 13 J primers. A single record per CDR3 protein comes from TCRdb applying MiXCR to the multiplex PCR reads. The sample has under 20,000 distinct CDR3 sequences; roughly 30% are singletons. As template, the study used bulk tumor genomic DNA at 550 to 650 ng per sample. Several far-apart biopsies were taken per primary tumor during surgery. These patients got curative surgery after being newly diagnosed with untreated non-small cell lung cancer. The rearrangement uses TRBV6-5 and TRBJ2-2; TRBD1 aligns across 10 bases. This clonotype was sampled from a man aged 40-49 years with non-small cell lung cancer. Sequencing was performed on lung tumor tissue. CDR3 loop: CASSYRGQGVAGELFF. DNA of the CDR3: TGTGCCAGCAGTTACCGAGGACAGGGGGTAGCCGGGGAGCTGTTTTTT.